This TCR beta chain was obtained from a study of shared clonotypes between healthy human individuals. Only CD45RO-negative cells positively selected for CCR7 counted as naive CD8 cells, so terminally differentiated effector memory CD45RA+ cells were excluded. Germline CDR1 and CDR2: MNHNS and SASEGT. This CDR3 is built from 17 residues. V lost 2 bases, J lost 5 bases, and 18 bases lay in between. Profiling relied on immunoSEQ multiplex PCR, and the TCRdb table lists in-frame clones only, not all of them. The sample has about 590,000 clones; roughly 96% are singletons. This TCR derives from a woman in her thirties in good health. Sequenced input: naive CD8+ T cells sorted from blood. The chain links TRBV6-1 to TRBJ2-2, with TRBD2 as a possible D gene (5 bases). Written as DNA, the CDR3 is TGTGCCAGCAGTGAACCAAGCGGTTGGGGAGAAACCGGGGAGCTGTTTTTT. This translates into CASSEPSGWGETGELFF.